This T cell receptor beta chain appears in the sequencing data of a study of T cell responses to AZD1222 COVID-19 vaccine. Method: immunoSEQ multiplex PCR; TCRdb's copy keeps in-frame clones and lacks some. The table records about 100,000 clones, just under 90% of them present only once. CDR3 length: 15 residues. Trimming shortened V by 6 bases and J by 0 bases, and 13 bases separated the two germline ends. Germline loops: CDR1 SGHRS, CDR2 YFSETQ. The receptor was isolated from an adult in good health. The sequencing used peripheral blood, collected on day 0 of AZD1222 vaccination. This sequence joins TRBV5-1 and TRBJ2-1, with D tentatively TRBD1 or TRBD2 (6 bases each). CDR3 DNA: TGCGCCAGCACCAAAGGGGGGCCCTCCTACAATGAGCAGTTCTTC. Translating gives CASTKGGPSYNEQFF.